These 5 T cell receptor beta chains were all obtained from the same sample, sequenced in a study of blood T cell repertoires in COVID-19. Some clones are missing from TCRdb's copy, which holds only in-frame ones; the method was immunoSEQ multiplex PCR. The sample includes about 250,000 clones, approximately 83% of them seen just once. Sample: peripheral blood. All receptors come from a man at least 80 years old with acute or convalescent COVID-19.

This chain joins TRBV28 and TRBJ1-2, with no clear D. The CDR3 runs to 14 residues. Germline CDR1 reads MDHEN; CDR2 reads SYDVKM. The ends were cut back, 6 bases at V and 8 bases at J, with 19 bases in the middle. CDR3 in amino acids: CASRSYGPSGGYTF. The CDR3 DNA sequence: TGTGCCAGCAGATCCTACGGGCCATCGGGAGGCTACACCTTC.

The chain has TRBV19 and TRBJ1-6; 8 bases line up with TRBD1. The V segment lost 3 bases and the J segment 8 bases; nucleotides outside the gene matches: 9. Germline values: CDR1 LNHDA, CDR2 SQIVND (reference sequence). The CDR3 has 16 amino acids. CDR3 region: CASSIRQGRSDSPLHF. The CDR3 DNA follows: TGTGCCAGTAGTATTCGACAGGGGCGGTCGGATTCACCCCTCCACTTT.

V is TRBV27 and J is TRBJ2-7; possibly TRBD1 for D (6 bases). The CDR3 sequence is 14 residues long. V was cut by 3 bases and J by 3 bases, with 12 bases left in between. Looked up from germline, CDR1 is MNHEY and CDR2 is SMNVEV (reference sequence). The CDR3 DNA reads as TGTGCCAGCAGTTTGGAAGGACAGCGCTACGAGCAGTACTTC. It specifies CASSLEGQRYEQYF.

This clone was detected a few times. The chain employs TRBV7-9 and TRBJ2-7; TRBD2 is a possible D gene (6 bases). Between the trimmed V and J ends, which lost 5 bases and 0 bases, there was a span of 14 bases. Germline assignment: CDR1 SEHNR and CDR2 FQNEAQ (reference sequence). This CDR3 comprises 15 residues. CDR3 loop: CASSRWDLSSYEQYF. CDR3 bases: TGTGCCAGCAGCCGATGGGACTTGAGCTCCTACGAGCAGTACTTC.

The chain links TRBV6-6 to TRBJ1-5; the D gene is possibly TRBD1 (5 bases). V was shortened by 5 bases and J by 11 bases, with 13 bases between the two germline ends. The V gene's germline CDR1 is MNHNY and CDR2 SVGAGI (reference sequence). The CDR3 consists of 12 residues. The CDR3 sequence is CASSREWGAQHF. Written as DNA, the CDR3 is TGTGCCAGCAGTCGCGAATGGGGGGCCCAGCATTTT.